These 10 T cell receptor beta chains were all obtained from the same sample, sequenced in a study of cytomegalovirus exposure and HLA in healthy donors. The PCR was carried out with 60 Vbeta primers and 13 Jbeta primers. This table comes from immunoSEQ multiplex PCR, and its TCRdb copy is limited to in-frame clones, with some not included. The sample has approximately 110,000 clones; approximately 15% are singletons. What was sequenced was PBMCs. The receptors here all came from a woman under 30 in good health and CMV-seronegative.

V is TRBV19 and J is TRBJ1-5; 8 bases map to TRBD1. Germline CDR1 reads LNHDA; CDR2 reads SQIVND (reference sequence). The CDR3 has 16 residues. V lost 3 bases to trimming and J lost 0 bases; unmatched junction nucleotides: 4. CDR3 amino acids: CASSIGTGNSNQPQHF. CDR3 bases: TGTGCCAGTAGTATCGGGACAGGAAATAGCAATCAGCCCCAGCATTTT.

V is TRBV19 and J is TRBJ1-4; TRBD1 agrees at 8 bases. The V gene's germline CDR1 is LNHDA and CDR2 SQIVND (reference sequence). With 5 bases clipped from V and 0 bases from J, the junction kept 8 bases outside the gene matches. The CDR3 covers 17 residues. CDR3 protein: CASSSPGQATTNEKLFF. The CDR3 DNA follows: TGTGCCAGTAGTTCGCCGGGACAGGCCACAACTAATGAAAAACTGTTTTTT.

The J gene is TRBJ1-1, the V gene TRBV28, with D unclear. Trimming removed 2 bases at V and 6 bases at J, with 16 bases between. The CDR3 is 15 amino acids. From germline, CDR1 is MDHEN and CDR2 SYDVKM. The CDR3 loop reads CASSLGGPGRAEAFF. CDR3 sequence (DNA): TGTGCCAGCAGTTTAGGAGGGCCCGGGCGGGCTGAAGCTTTCTTT.

This clone was detected a few times. The V and J genes are TRBV7-9 and TRBJ1-1; D remains unclear. The CDR3 sequence is 17 residues long. CDR1 is SEHNR and CDR2 is FQNEAQ in the germline V gene (reference sequence). Trimming took off 7 bases at V and 1 base at J, with 22 bases between the two ends. The CDR3 region has the DNA TGTGCCAGCACCCGTTGGGGAGGAAAAGGGAAGAACACTGAAGCTTTCTTT. It specifies CASTRWGGKGKNTEAFF. Combining the CDR3 with reference TRBV7-9 and TRBJ1-1 gives the whole variable domain DTGVSQNPRHKITKRGQNVTFRCDPISEHNRLYWYRQTLGQGPEFLTYFQNEAQLEKSRLLSDRFSAERPKGSFSTLEIQRTEQGDSAMYLCASTRWGGKGKNTEAFFGQGTRLTVV.

The rearrangement uses TRBV5-6 and TRBJ1-5; D remains unclear. The V gene's germline CDR1 is SGHDT and CDR2 YYEEEE. This CDR3 has 15 amino acids. The V gene lost 0 bases and the J gene lost 3 bases, with 10 bases spanning the gap. This CDR3 reads CASSLGQVSNQPQHF. The CDR3 coding sequence is TGTGCCAGCAGCTTGGGGCAGGTTTCCAATCAGCCCCAGCATTTT.

A few counts support this clone. The genes are TRBV10-3 and TRBJ1-5, with 7 nucleotides matching TRBD1. The CDR3 extends over 19 amino acids. The V gene's germline CDR1 is ENHRY and CDR2 SYGVKD. The trim removed 0 bases at V and 0 bases at J, leaving 11 bases unmatched. The CDR3 bases are TGTGCCATCAGTGAGTCCACAGGGGCAGGCCCATATAGCAATCAGCCCCAGCATTTT. Protein sequence: CAISESTGAGPYSNQPQHF.

In its sample, this clone was seen a few times. The chain couples TRBV19 to TRBJ1-2; no firm D call. There are 15 residues in the CDR3. Germline CDR1 reads LNHDA; CDR2 reads SQIVND (reference sequence). The V end was cut by 2 bases, the J end by 4 bases, with 14 bases between. The CDR3 sequence: CASSIFGLSGYGYTF. CDR3 in DNA: TGTGCCAGTAGTATATTCGGACTGTCCGGCTATGGCTACACCTTC.

The chain uses TRBV10-3 and TRBJ1-5; weak D call: TRBD1 (5 bases). V lost 9 bases and J 0 bases, leaving 9 bases between the germline ends. The CDR3 runs to 13 residues. CDR1 ENHRY and CDR2 SYGVKD come from the germline V gene. For the CDR3, the DNA is TGTGCCATACAGGTCGATAGCAATCAGCCCCAGCATTTT. As protein: CAIQVDSNQPQHF.

A few counts support this clone. V is TRBV7-9 and J is TRBJ2-1; D remains unclear. Germline V CDR1 and CDR2: SEHNR, FQNEAQ (reference sequence). The CDR3 runs 10 residues. The V and J ends lost 5 bases and 7 bases respectively, with 3 bases between them. CDR3 residues: CASSQNEQFF. CDR3 in DNA: TGTGCCAGCAGCCAGAATGAGCAGTTCTTC.

The chain carries TRBV29-1 and TRBJ2-3; 7 bases agree with TRBD2. The CDR3 extends over 14 amino acids. In germline, CDR1 is SQVTM, CDR2 ANQGSEA. Trimming at V came to 1 base and at J to 6 bases, leaving 7 bases not matched to a gene. DNA for the CDR3: TGCAGCGTTGAAGGGTTAGCGGGCGTGGATACGCAGTATTTT. It yields the protein CSVEGLAGVDTQYF.